This is a list of T cell receptor beta chains from one sample in a study of control samples from healthy donors and cancer patients. Sequencing was performed with immunoSEQ multiplex PCR; in TCRdb, only in-frame clones are kept and a portion is missing. The table lists about 34,000 clones, approximately 90% of them singletons. Sequenced material: PBMCs. Receptors originate from a middle-aged woman with lung cancer. CDR3s include the opening cysteine and the closing phenylalanine or tryptophan.

TRBV7-2,TRBJ2-1,CASSLVGTSGNNEQFF
TRBV6-5,TRBJ2-1,CASSYGGNNEQFF
TRBV29-1,TRBJ2-5,CSVRRTGAIQETQYF
TRBV7-9,TRBJ1-2,CASSPVLNYGYTF
TRBV6-6,TRBJ1-5,CASSPQGYQPQHF
TRBV18,TRBJ2-5,CASSPVAGREETQYF
TRBV3-1/TRBV3-2,TRBJ2-5,CASSLGLAGAQYF
TRBV5-1,TRBJ1-6,CASSLAFASGQGPYNSPLHF
TRBV7-3,TRBJ2-3,CASSPSGGPTDTQYF
TRBV18,TRBJ1-4,CASSPDQRNEKLFF
TRBV30,TRBJ2-3,CAWSVGPGQWDTQYF
TRBV5-4,TRBJ1-4,CASSQQGTYEKLFF
TRBV5-6,TRBJ2-5,CASSFLLAGDQETQYF
TRBV13,TRBJ2-1,CASSRDSQLNEQFF
TRBV20-1,TRBJ2-5,CSASMGGGAFETQYF
TRBV18,TRBJ2-7,CASSPGDSYEQYF
TRBV30,TRBJ2-5,CAWFGTSQETQYF
TRBV3-1/TRBV3-2,TRBJ2-5,CASSRIDRQETQYF
TRBV29-1,TRBJ2-1,CSVAGGTGYNEQFF
TRBV7-2,TRBJ1-6,CASSPGTVDSPLHF